This T cell receptor (beta chain) was sequenced for a study of T-cell memory formation after mild COVID-19. Regarding the study as a whole: Some clones that responded turned up in pre-infection memory, which suggests that cross-reactive memory joined in.

Worth noting for this clonotype: The target antigen is unknown.

The CDR3 runs to 15 residues. The V segment lost 6 bases and the J segment 3 bases; nucleotides outside the gene matches: 8. Looked up from germline, CDR1 is KGHSH and CDR2 is LQKENI. TCRdb recomputed calls from the 5' RACE reads with MiXCR, one row per CDR3 protein. This table has fewer than 650,000 distinct CDR3 sequences, about 20% appearing once. The chain couples TRBV18 to TRBJ2-5; 9 bases are shared with TRBD2. The source of this sequence is an adult woman who had mild COVID-19 (a few samples of this study predate the infection). Cell type and time point are not known. The specimen sequenced was PBMCs or a T cell subset sorted from them (not recorded which). The CDR3 spells CASSAGGRKKETQYF. CDR3 coding DNA: TGTGCCAGCTCCGCGGGAGGGAGGAAAAAAGAGACCCAGTACTTC.